These 15 T cell receptor beta chains came from one sample sequenced in a study of T cell clonotyping in hematopoietic cell transplantation. Sequencing used immunoSEQ multiplex PCR; TCRdb keeps in-frame clones, though not all of them. The sample shows 8,500 to 9,000 clones, more than 85% of them seen only once. This specimen consisted of PBMCs, obtained 100 days after allogeneic stem cell transplant. These receptors all stem from a male patient in his fifties or sixties who had an allogeneic stem cell transplant from a related donor, so T cells may come from the graft donor. Some clones in this sample may be carry-over from other donors' samples.

This chain joins TRBV10-3 and TRBJ1-2; D not certain. The V and J ends lost 3 bases and 2 bases respectively, with 13 bases between them. There are 15 residues in the CDR3. Looked up from germline, CDR1 is ENHRY and CDR2 is SYGVKD. DNA of the CDR3: TGTGCCATCAGTGACACGGTGGAGAAAAACTATGGCTACACCTTC. Translating it yields CAISDTVEKNYGYTF.

The chain carries TRBV19 and TRBJ1-1; unclear D gene. With 7 bases removed from V and 3 bases from J, the gap between germline ends came to 12 bases. Germline CDR1 reads LNHDA; CDR2 reads SQIVND (reference sequence). The length of the CDR3 is 13 residues. DNA of the CDR3: TGTGCCAGTAAAGAGGCAGGTCACACTGAAGCTTTCTTT. Translation gives CASKEAGHTEAFF.

The rearrangement uses TRBV5-4 and TRBJ2-2; D not certain. Trimming stripped 4 bases from V and 7 bases from J, with 14 bases between. The CDR3 consists of 14 residues. Germline-derived CDR1 and CDR2 are SGHNT and YYREEE (reference sequence). The CDR3 DNA is TGTGCCAGCAGCGTCGGCCCCCCCGGCGGGGAGCTGTTTTTT. Amino acids: CASSVGPPGGELFF. Based on the CDR3 plus reference TRBV5-4 and TRBJ2-2, the full variable domain is ETGVTQSPTHLIKTRGQQVTLRCSSQSGHNTVSWYQQALGQGPQFIFQYYREEENGRGNFPPRFSGLQFPNYSSELNVNALELDDSALYLCASSVGPPGGELFFGEGSRLTVL.

This chain uses TRBV9 with TRBJ2-7, with unresolved D. The V gene's germline CDR1 is SGDLS and CDR2 YYNGEE. The CDR3 spans 14 residues. Trimming left V 2 bases short and J 0 bases short, with 9 bases between. The CDR3 region is CASSVSSSSYEQYF. For the CDR3, the DNA is TGTGCCAGCAGCGTTAGCAGTAGCTCCTACGAGCAGTACTTC. The entire variable domain, with the rest obtained from reference TRBV9 and TRBJ2-7, is as follows: DSGVTQTPKHLITATGQRVTLRCSPRSGDLSVYWYQQSLDQGLQFLIQYYNGEERAKGNILERFSAQQFPDLHSELNLSSLELGDSALYFCASSVSSSSYEQYFGPGTRLTVT.

The chain links TRBV5-1 to TRBJ1-1, with 7 positions matching TRBD1. Trimming removed 4 bases from V and 11 bases from J; junction bases left unmatched: 8. CDR3 size: 12 residues. CDR1 and CDR2 (germline): SGHRS, YFSETQ. The CDR3 region has the DNA TGCGCCAGCAGCCACCCGACAGGGATGGCTTTCTTT. It yields the protein CASSHPTGMAFF.

The V and J genes are TRBV7-6 and TRBJ2-5; TRBD2 matches 8 bases. Trimming removed 6 bases from V and 3 bases from J; junction bases left unmatched: 6. Germline V gene data show CDR1 as SGHVS and CDR2 as FNYEAQ. The CDR3 runs to 14 residues. The CDR3 spells CASSRAGAKETQYF. The CDR3 DNA follows: TGTGCCAGCAGTCGAGCGGGGGCCAAAGAGACCCAGTACTTC. The whole variable domain, filled in from reference TRBV7-6 and TRBJ2-5, reads GAGVSQSPRYKVTKRGQDVALRCDPISGHVSLYWYRQALGQGPEFLTYFNYEAQQDKSGLPNDRFSAERPEGSISTLTIQRTEQRDSAMYRCASSRAGAKETQYFGPGTRLLVL.

This chain connects TRBV2 to TRBJ1-1; D gene ambiguous. V was trimmed by 4 bases and J by 0 bases, leaving 9 bases between them. This CDR3 contains 14 residues. The germline V gene encodes CDR1 SNHLY and CDR2 FYNNEI. This chain's CDR3 is CASSVYGLNTEAFF. DNA for the CDR3: TGTGCCAGCAGTGTCTATGGTCTGAACACTGAAGCTTTCTTT.

This clone was seen only once. The gene calls are TRBV7-8 and TRBJ2-7, with D perhaps TRBD1 (6 bases). The CDR3 spans 15 residues. Deletions cut 4 bases from V and 0 bases from J, with 13 bases between. Germline V gives CDR1 SGHVS, CDR2 FQNEAQ. CDR3 sequence reads: CASSSTDSTSYEQYF. The CDR3 DNA reads TGTGCCAGCAGCTCAACGGACAGCACCTCCTACGAGCAGTACTTC.

This clone was seen once. The chain employs TRBV27 and TRBJ1-5, with D unclear. This CDR3 has 13 residues. The V end lost 1 base, the J end lost 4 bases, and 5 bases lay between the germline ends. Germline V gives CDR1 MNHEY, CDR2 SMNVEV (reference sequence). The DNA for the CDR3 is TGTGCCAGCAGTTTATTAGAGAATCAGCCCCAGCATTTT. This gives the protein CASSLLENQPQHF.

The chain links TRBV11-1 to TRBJ1-1; a weak D match, TRBD1 (6 bases). V gave up 2 bases and J gave up 3 bases, with 10 bases separating them. The CDR3 contains 14 residues. Germline values: CDR1 SGHAT, CDR2 FQDESV (reference sequence). This CDR3 is CASSLRNRDTEAFF. DNA of the CDR3: TGTGCCAGCAGCTTAAGAAACAGGGACACTGAAGCTTTCTTT.

The V call is TRBV7-8, the J call TRBJ2-2; 9 bases are a match to TRBD2. CDR1 SGHVS and CDR2 FQNEAQ come from the germline V gene. The CDR3 runs to 16 residues. V was pared by 1 base and J by 4 bases, with 4 bases of the junction left unmatched. In DNA form, the CDR3 reads TGTGCCAGCAGCTTAGGGGCTAGCGGGGTCACCGGGGAGCTGTTTTTT. This gives the protein CASSLGASGVTGELFF.

This chain links TRBV9 with TRBJ2-3; TRBD2 matches 10 bases. The CDR3 length is 15 residues. Germline values: CDR1 SGDLS, CDR2 YYNGEE. V shed 1 base and J 1 base; nucleotides not matched to a gene: 0. CDR3 in amino acids: CASSVLAGGTDTQYF. In DNA, the CDR3 is TGTGCCAGCAGCGTACTAGCGGGAGGCACAGATACGCAGTATTTT.

V gene TRBV19 combines with J gene TRBJ1-1; D not certain. The CDR3 has 13 amino acids. Germline CDR1 and CDR2: LNHDA and SQIVND (reference sequence). Between the trimmed V and J ends, which lost 3 bases and 1 base, there was a span of 6 bases. Here the CDR3 reads CASSIGPNTEAFF. The CDR3 bases are TGTGCCAGTAGTATCGGCCCGAACACTGAAGCTTTCTTT. Variable domain in full (rest from reference TRBV19 and TRBJ1-1): DGGITQSPKYLFRKEGQNVTLSCEQNLNHDAMYWYRQDPGQGLRLIYYSQIVNDFQKGDIAEGYSVSREKKESFPLTVTSAQKNPTAFYLCASSIGPNTEAFFGQGTRLTVV.

Here the CDR3 reads CASSLEAGGPTDTQYF. The CDR3, as DNA: TGTGCCAGCAGCTTAGAGGCGGGGGGGCCCACAGATACGCAGTATTTT. The gene calls are TRBV11-2 and TRBJ2-3, with 9 nucleotides matching TRBD2. The CDR3 consists of 16 residues. Germline CDR1 reads SGHAT; CDR2 reads FQNNGV. The V and J ends lost 0 bases and 2 bases, in that order; junction bases with no gene match: 3.

This chain links TRBV5-4 with TRBJ1-2; D is undetermined. V was clipped by 0 bases and J by 6 bases, with 3 bases between them. CDR1 SGHNT and CDR2 YYREEE come from the germline V gene (reference sequence). CDR3 length: 11 amino acids. The CDR3 DNA sequence: TGTGCCAGCAGCTTGGATAATGGCTACACCTTC. Its translation is CASSLDNGYTF.